The rows below give T cell receptor beta chains drawn from one sample of a study of T cells after yellow fever vaccination. TCRdb reanalysed the 5' RACE reads using MiXCR and keeps one entry per CDR3 protein. The sample contains about 550,000 distinct CDR3 sequences, about 19% of which appear only once. Source: PBMCs, taken 15 days after the yellow fever booster vaccination. The receptor source for this set is a man aged 25 to 40 who received the YFV17D yellow fever vaccine. The CDR3 runs from the conserved cysteine through the conserved F or W. Fields, in order: D gene, clone size, V gene, J gene, CDR3 protein, CDR3 DNA. D genes are given only for firm matches. Where a row states a size, it is once, few, many or the class of an expanded clone; other rows omit it.

-	few	TRBV4-3	TRBJ2-5	CASSQAPGETQYF	TGCGCCAGCAGCCAAGCCCCGGGGGAGACCCAGTACTTC
-	-	TRBV28	TRBJ2-3	CASSVQDSTDTQYF	TGTGCCAGCTCGGTCCAAGACAGCACAGATACGCAGTATTTT
-	-	TRBV23-1	TRBJ2-7	CASSQSEGRGRHEQYF	TGCGCCAGCAGTCAATCGGAGGGCCGGGGGAGGCACGAGCAGTACTTC
-	few	TRBV10-3	TRBJ2-5	CAISESFSGETQYF	TGTGCCATCAGTGAGTCATTTTCGGGGGAGACCCAGTACTTC
-	-	TRBV5-4	TRBJ2-7	CASSFFSGSYEQYF	TGTGCCAGCAGCTTTTTTTCCGGTTCCTACGAGCAGTACTTC
-	few	TRBV18	TRBJ1-4	CASSQSSSEKLFF	TGTGCCAGCTCACAATCGTCGAGCGAAAAACTGTTTTTT
TRBD2	-	TRBV29-1	TRBJ2-3	CSVPGLEGFTDTQYF	TGCAGCGTTCCTGGACTAGAGGGTTTCACAGATACGCAGTATTTT
-	few	TRBV25-1	TRBJ1-1	CASTSGGFNTEAFF	TGTGCCAGCACGTCCGGAGGGTTTAACACTGAAGCTTTCTTT
-	-	TRBV28	TRBJ1-5	CASSLNHQPQHF	TGTGCCAGCAGTTTAAATCATCAGCCCCAGCATTTT
-	once	TRBV4-2	TRBJ2-7	CASSQGTYSYEQYF	TGTGCCAGCAGCCAAGGGACGTACTCCTACGAGCAGTACTTC
-	few	TRBV19	TRBJ1-5	CASSISMVAQPQHF	TGTGCCAGTAGTATCTCAATGGTAGCTCAGCCCCAGCATTTT
-	-	TRBV9	TRBJ2-7	CASSVRDFPYEQYF	TGTGCCAGCAGCGTCCGGGACTTCCCCTACGAGCAGTACTTC
TRBD2	-	TRBV7-2	TRBJ2-3	CASSLGAGGSTDTQYF	TGTGCCAGCAGCTTAGGAGCGGGGGGAAGCACAGATACGCAGTATTTT
-	-	TRBV7-2	TRBJ2-2	CASSLSTGIPNTGELFF	TGTGCCAGCAGCTTATCCACGGGGATCCCGAACACCGGGGAGCTGTTTTTT
-	few	TRBV11-2	TRBJ2-2	CASSSEVVGELFF	TGTGCCAGCAGCTCTGAGGTGGTCGGGGAGCTGTTTTTT
TRBD1	-	TRBV28	TRBJ1-2	CASSLGQGAWGYTF	TGTGCCAGCAGCCTCGGCCAGGGGGCATGGGGCTACACCTTC
-	-	TRBV5-5	TRBJ1-3	CASSLEGGYTIYF	TGTGCCAGCAGCTTGGAAGGGGGATACACCATATATTTT
TRBD1	-	TRBV6-2/TRBV6-3	TRBJ2-7	CASRDSGTGPWEQYF	TGTGCCAGCAGAGATTCCGGGACAGGGCCATGGGAGCAGTACTTC
-	few	TRBV6-2/TRBV6-3	TRBJ2-5	CASGPRGTQYF	TGTGCCAGCGGCCCCAGGGGGACCCAGTACTTC
-	few	TRBV4-2	TRBJ2-5	CASSQEVGSGTQYF	TGTGCCAGCAGCCAAGAGGTGGGGTCGGGGACCCAGTACTTC
-	-	TRBV5-5	TRBJ2-7	CASSLAFGKSYEQYF	TGTGCCAGCAGCTTGGCCTTCGGGAAGAGCTACGAGCAGTACTTC
-	few	TRBV20-1	TRBJ1-1	CSARNLEAFF	TGCAGTGCTAGGAATTTGGAAGCTTTCTTT
-	-	TRBV11-1	TRBJ2-1	CASSGSVVVNEQFF	TGTGCCAGCAGCGGATCGGTGGTTGTGAATGAGCAGTTCTTC
TRBD2	-	TRBV12-3/TRBV12-4	TRBJ2-1	CASSFTSGHNEQFF	TGTGCCAGCAGTTTCACTAGCGGACACAATGAGCAGTTCTTC
TRBD2	few	TRBV20-1	TRBJ2-1	CSAPLGGTEQFF	TGCAGTGCTCCCCTGGGGGGGACTGAGCAGTTCTTC
-	-	TRBV19	TRBJ2-3	CASSLQYTDTQYF	TGTGCCAGTAGTCTCCAGTACACAGATACGCAGTATTTT
-	-	TRBV12-3/TRBV12-4	TRBJ2-3	CASSYDGRYTQYF	TGTGCCAGCAGTTACGACGGCCGCTATACGCAGTATTTT
-	-	TRBV5-1	TRBJ2-7	CASSLEGVPTYEQYF	TGCGCCAGCAGCTTGGAAGGGGTACCAACCTACGAGCAGTACTTC
-	few	TRBV6-2/TRBV6-3	TRBJ1-1	CASRWGRVTEAFF	TGTGCCAGCAGGTGGGGTAGGGTCACTGAAGCTTTCTTT
TRBD2	few	TRBV7-9	TRBJ2-1	CASSLINRGTINEQFF	TGTGCCAGCAGCTTAATTAATCGCGGGACTATTAATGAGCAGTTCTTC
TRBD2	few	TRBV9	TRBJ2-1	CASSAPLADSYNEQFF	TGTGCCAGCAGCGCCCCCCTAGCGGACTCCTACAATGAGCAGTTCTTC
-	few	TRBV6-5	TRBJ1-2	CASSSNRVGGYTF	TGTGCCAGCAGTTCAAACAGGGTTGGTGGCTACACCTTC
-	few	TRBV29-1	TRBJ2-5	CSVDRGAKETQYF	TGCAGCGTTGATAGGGGAGCTAAAGAGACCCAGTACTTC
-	few	TRBV20-1	TRBJ1-6	CSASLDSPLHF	TGCAGTGCTAGCCTAGATTCACCCCTCCACTTT
TRBD2	-	TRBV30	TRBJ2-1	CAWDVAGGEQFF	TGTGCCTGGGACGTAGCGGGCGGTGAGCAGTTCTTC
TRBD1	-	TRBV7-9	TRBJ2-1	CASQQKGDSRYNEQFF	TGTGCCAGCCAACAGAAGGGGGACAGCAGATACAATGAGCAGTTCTTC
TRBD2	-	TRBV6-1	TRBJ2-1	CASSTTSAIYNEQFF	TGTGCCAGCAGTACGACTAGCGCCATTTACAATGAGCAGTTCTTC
TRBD1	few	TRBV19	TRBJ2-2	CASRPRAGQENTGELFF	TGTGCCAGTAGGCCCAGGGCGGGACAGGAGAACACCGGGGAGCTGTTTTTT
-	-	TRBV12-3/TRBV12-4	TRBJ2-3	CASSLFEVDTQYF	TGTGCCAGCAGTTTATTCGAGGTAGATACGCAGTATTTT
TRBD2	few	TRBV7-2	TRBJ2-5	CASSLVGTSGGETQYF	TGTGCCAGCAGCTTAGTTGGGACTAGCGGGGGGGAGACCCAGTACTTC